This T cell receptor (beta chain) originates from a study of cytomegalovirus exposure and HLA in healthy donors. Note on this clone: Its specificity is unknown.

General study findings and limits: Rarity marked most TCR sequences, yet some public TCRs occurred in many donors.

The primer mix had 60 Vbeta and 13 Jbeta primers. Clones were sequenced by immunoSEQ multiplex PCR, and TCRdb holds only the in-frame ones, with some missing. This sample carries about 100,000 clones, around three quarters of them seen once, and the ten largest clones take 7.8%. This CDR3 has 14 amino acids. Germline V gene lookup returns CDR1 LNHNV and CDR2 YYDKDF (reference sequence). At sampling all donors were nominally healthy, likely with unrecorded immune exposures. The chain employs TRBV15 and TRBJ2-5, with D perhaps TRBD1 (6 bases). Matching the DNA end better, TRBJ2-7 makes the J call doubtful. Sequenced sample: PBMCs. The TCR originated in a man younger than 45 in good health and CMV-seronegative. CDR3 DNA: TGTGCCACCAGCAGAGACAGGGGCCCCTACGAGCAGTACTTC. Encoded protein: CATSRDRGPYEQYF.